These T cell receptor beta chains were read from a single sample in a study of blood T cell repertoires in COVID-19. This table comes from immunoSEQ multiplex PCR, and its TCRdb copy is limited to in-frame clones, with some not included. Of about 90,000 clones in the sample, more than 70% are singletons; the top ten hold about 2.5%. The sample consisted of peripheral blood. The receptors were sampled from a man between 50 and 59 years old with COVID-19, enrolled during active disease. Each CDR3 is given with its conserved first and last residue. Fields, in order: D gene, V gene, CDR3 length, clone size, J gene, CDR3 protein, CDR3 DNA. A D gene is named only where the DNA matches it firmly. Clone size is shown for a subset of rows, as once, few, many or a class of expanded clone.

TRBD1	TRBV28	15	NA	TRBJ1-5	CASSLGQGNNQPQHF	TGTGCCAGCAGTCTGGGACAGGGAAACAATCAGCCCCAGCATTTT
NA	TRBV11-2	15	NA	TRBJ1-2	CASSLDQRGWGGYTF	TGTGCCAGCAGCTTAGATCAAAGGGGTTGGGGCGGCTACACCTTC
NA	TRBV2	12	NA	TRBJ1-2	CASRDDSLSYTF	TGTGCCAGCAGGGACGACAGTTTGAGCTACACCTTC
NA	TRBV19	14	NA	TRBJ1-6	CASSIGQGYSPLHF	TGTGCCAGTAGTATAGGCCAGGGGTATTCACCCCTCCACTTT
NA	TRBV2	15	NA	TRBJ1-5	CASKTQANSNQPQHF	TGTGCCAGCAAGACGCAGGCAAATAGCAATCAGCCCCAGCATTTT
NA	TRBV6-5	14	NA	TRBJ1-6	CASSLGPAGSPLHF	TGTGCCAGCAGTTTGGGGCCGGCTGGGTCACCCCTCCACTTT
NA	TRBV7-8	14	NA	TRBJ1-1	CASSLIAGNTEAFF	TGTGCCAGCAGCTTAATCGCGGGGAACACTGAAGCTTTCTTT
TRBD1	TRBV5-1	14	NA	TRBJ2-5	CASRGGTGRETQYF	TGCGCCAGCAGGGGGGGGACAGGGCGAGAGACCCAGTACTTC
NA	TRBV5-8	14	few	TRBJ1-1	CASSPERARTEAFF	TGTGCCAGCAGCCCGGAGAGGGCGAGGACTGAAGCTTTCTTT
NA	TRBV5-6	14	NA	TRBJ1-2	CASSLDRINYGYTF	TGTGCCAGCAGCTTGGACAGGATTAACTATGGCTACACCTTC
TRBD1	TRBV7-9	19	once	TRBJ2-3	CASSSDSGTGFSVTDTQYF	TGTGCCAGCAGCTCAGACTCCGGGACAGGGTTCTCAGTCACAGATACGCAGTATTTT
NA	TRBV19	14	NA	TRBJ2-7	CASSNPGKDYEQYF	TGTGCCAGTAGTAACCCGGGGAAGGACTACGAGCAGTACTTC
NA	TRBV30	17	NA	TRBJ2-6	CAWNKHTGISGANVLTF	TGTGCCTGGAACAAACATACAGGGATATCTGGGGCCAACGTCCTGACTTTC
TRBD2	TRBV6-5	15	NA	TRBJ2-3	CASRGGGALTDTQYF	TGTGCCAGCAGGGGCGGGGGGGCCCTGACAGATACGCAGTATTTT
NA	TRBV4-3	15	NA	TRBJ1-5	CASSQDRQVNQPQHF	TGCGCCAGCAGCCAAGATCGGCAGGTCAATCAGCCCCAGCATTTT